The present TCR beta chain was sequenced within a study of T cells in localized non-small cell lung cancer. The study's findings and limits: Measurement of T cell clonality placed uninvolved adjacent lung highest, above the level in tumor.

Trimming took 1 base from V and 1 from J, leaving 13 bases between them. Germline CDR1 SEHNR, CDR2 FQNEAQ (reference sequence). CDR3 length: 16 amino acids. Profiling relied on immunoSEQ multiplex PCR, and the TCRdb table lists in-frame clones only, not all of them. This sample has about 130,000 clones, with about 90% found just once. Points on this clone: Its specificity is not known.

The TCR comes from a female donor over 55 with stage I lung adenocarcinoma. The material was peripheral blood, obtained before any cancer treatment. J is TRBJ1-1 and V is TRBV7-9; maybe TRBD1 (5 bases). The chain's CDR3 is CASSLGSGHRNTEAFF. For the CDR3, the DNA is TGTGCCAGCAGCTTAGGATCAGGACATCGGAACACTGAAGCTTTCTTT.